This TCR beta chain was sequenced in a study of ipilimumab plus nivolumab after autologous stem cell transplantation. Assay used: immunoSEQ multiplex PCR; TCRdb lists only in-frame clones, some missing. Among over 15,000 clones listed, around 81% were seen once. The V end was cut by 5 bases, the J end by 2 bases, with 9 bases between. Germline V lookup: CDR1 SGHTA, CDR2 FQGTGA. This CDR3 spans 13 amino acids. The rearrangement links TRBV7-3 to TRBJ1-1; D may be TRBD1 (5 bases). The material was PBMCs, obtained in a trial of ipilimumab plus nivolumab as post-transplant consolidation. This sequence originates from a male donor with diffuse large B-cell lymphoma. The CDR3 here is CASSQGQNTEAFF. DNA of the CDR3: TGTGCCAGCAGCCAAGGACAAAACACTGAAGCTTTCTTT.